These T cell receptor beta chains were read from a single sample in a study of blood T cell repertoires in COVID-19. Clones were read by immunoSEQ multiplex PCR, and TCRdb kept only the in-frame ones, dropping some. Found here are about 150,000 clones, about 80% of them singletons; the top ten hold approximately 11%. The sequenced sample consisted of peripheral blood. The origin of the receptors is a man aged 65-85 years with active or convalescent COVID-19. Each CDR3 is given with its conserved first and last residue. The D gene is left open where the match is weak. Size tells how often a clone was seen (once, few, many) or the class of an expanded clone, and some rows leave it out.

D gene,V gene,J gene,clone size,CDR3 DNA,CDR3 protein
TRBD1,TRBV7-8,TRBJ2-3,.,TGTGCCAGCAGCTTAAACGGACAGGTTAGCACAGATACGCAGTATTTT,CASSLNGQVSTDTQYF
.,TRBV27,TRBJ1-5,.,TGTGCCAGCAGTCTAAATTTGAATCAGCCCCAGCATTTT,CASSLNLNQPQHF
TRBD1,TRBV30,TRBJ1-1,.,TGTGCCTGGAGTAGGACGGGACAGTCCCCGGCGGGCACTGAAGCTTTCTTT,CAWSRTGQSPAGTEAFF
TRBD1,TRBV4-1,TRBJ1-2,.,TGCGCCAGCAGCTATGCCCTGGGACAGGGGAGCTATGGCTACACCTTC,CASSYALGQGSYGYTF
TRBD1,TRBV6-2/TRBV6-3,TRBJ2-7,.,TGTGCCAGCAGCCCCAGGGGGTACGAGCAGTACTTC,CASSPRGYEQYF
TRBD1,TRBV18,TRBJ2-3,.,TGTGCCAGCTCACTGGGACAGGGGGCAGATACGCAGTATTTT,CASSLGQGADTQYF
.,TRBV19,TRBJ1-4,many,TGTGCCAGTAGTATAGTGGTCAGACCGGGGGAAAAACTGTTTTTT,CASSIVVRPGEKLFF
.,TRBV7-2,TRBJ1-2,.,TGTGCCAGCAGCCAAGACACTTCTAACTATGGCTACACCTTC,CASSQDTSNYGYTF
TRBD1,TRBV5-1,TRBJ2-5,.,TGCGCCAGCAGCGCCTCGGGACAGGGGTCGGAGACCCAGTACTTC,CASSASGQGSETQYF
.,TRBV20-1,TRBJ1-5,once,TGCAGTGCTAGTAACCACAGGGATTCCCAGCATTTT,CSASNHRDSQHF
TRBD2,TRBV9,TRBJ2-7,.,TGTGCCAGCAGCTCAAGGGGGACTAGCTTATACGAGCAGTACTTC,CASSSRGTSLYEQYF
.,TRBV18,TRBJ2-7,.,TGTGCCAGCTCTCCCGGGACACCAACCTACGAGCAGTACTTC,CASSPGTPTYEQYF
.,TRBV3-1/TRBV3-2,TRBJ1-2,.,TGTGCCAGCAGCGGGGAGGGCCAGGGAGGCTATGGCTACACCTTC,CASSGEGQGGYGYTF
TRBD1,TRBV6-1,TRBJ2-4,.,TGTGCCAGCAGTGCCTCGGGACAGCTAGCCAAAAACATTCAGTACTTC,CASSASGQLAKNIQYF
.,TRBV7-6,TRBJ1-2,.,TGTGCCAGGGGTTCGGGTGGCTACACCTTC,CARGSGGYTF
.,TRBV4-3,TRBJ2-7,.,TGCGCCAGCAGCCCAGAGCGGCTTTCCTACGAGCAGTACTTC,CASSPERLSYEQYF
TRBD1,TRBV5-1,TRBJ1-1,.,TGCGCCAGCAGCTTCGAGGGACAGGGACAAGCTTTCTTT,CASSFEGQGQAFF
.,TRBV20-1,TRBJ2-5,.,TGCAGTGCCCAAAAAGAGACCCAGTACTTC,CSAQKETQYF
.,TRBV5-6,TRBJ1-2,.,TGTGCCAGCAGCAGGGACTCTATCCCCTTTGGCTACACCTTC,CASSRDSIPFGYTF
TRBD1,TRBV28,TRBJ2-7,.,TGTGCCAGCAGTTTACCTGGACAGGGTCACTCCTACGAGCAGTACTTC,CASSLPGQGHSYEQYF
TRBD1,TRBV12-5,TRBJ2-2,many,TGTGCTAGTGTTGACAGGGGAGCAGTGTCCGGGGAGCTGTTTTTT,CASVDRGAVSGELFF
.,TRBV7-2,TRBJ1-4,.,TGTGCCAGCAGCTTAGGTCGGACAGTCAAAAATGAAAAACTGTTTTTT,CASSLGRTVKNEKLFF
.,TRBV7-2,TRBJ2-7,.,TGTGCCAGCAGCCCCCGACAGGAGTCCTACGAGCAGTACTTC,CASSPRQESYEQYF
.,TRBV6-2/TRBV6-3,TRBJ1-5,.,TGTGCCAGCAGTTACTCAATCGAGAAGCCCCAGCATTTT,CASSYSIEKPQHF
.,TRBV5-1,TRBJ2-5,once,TGCGCCAGCAGCCCGGCGGACTATCCTCAAGAGACCCAGTACTTC,CASSPADYPQETQYF
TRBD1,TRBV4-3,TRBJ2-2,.,TGCGCCAGCAGCCAGCAGAGTCCGGGACAGGGTACCCTGACGAACACCGGGGAGCTGTTTTTT,CASSQQSPGQGTLTNTGELFF
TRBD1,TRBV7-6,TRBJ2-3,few,TGTGCCAGCAGTCTCCGGGACAGGGCATCAGATACGCAGTATTTT,CASSLRDRASDTQYF
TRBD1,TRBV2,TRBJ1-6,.,TGTGCCAGCGGAAGCCAGGGGGCCCCCTATAATTCACCCCTCCACTTT,CASGSQGAPYNSPLHF
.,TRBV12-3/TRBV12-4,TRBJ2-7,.,TGTGCCAGCAGTTTCGGGAGCGAGCAGTACTTC,CASSFGSEQYF
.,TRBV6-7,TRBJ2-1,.,TGTGCCAGCAGTTCCCCTCTGAACAGGGCCTCCATCCCTAGCTCCTACAATGAGCAGTTCTTC,CASSSPLNRASIPSSYNEQFF
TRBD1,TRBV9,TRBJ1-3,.,TGTGCCAGCAGCCCAGGACAGGGGAGCTCTGGAAACACCATATATTTT,CASSPGQGSSGNTIYF
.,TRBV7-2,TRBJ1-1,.,TGTGCCAGCAGCTCCAGGCCCCGGGGGTCGAACACTGAAGCTTTCTTT,CASSSRPRGSNTEAFF
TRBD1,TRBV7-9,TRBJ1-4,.,TGTGCCAGCAGTTCACAGGGGGCTCGGGAAAAACTGTTTTTT,CASSSQGAREKLFF
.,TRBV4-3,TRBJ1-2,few,TGCGCCAGCAGCCAAGATCGCGGCAGGGTCCCCCATGGCTACACCTTC,CASSQDRGRVPHGYTF
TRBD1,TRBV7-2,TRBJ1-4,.,TGTGCCAGCAGCACGATGACAGGGGTGTTTGAAAAACTGTTTTTT,CASSTMTGVFEKLFF
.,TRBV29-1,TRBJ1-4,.,TGCAGCGTTCCAGGGAAGGAGGGTGAAAAACTGTTTTTT,CSVPGKEGEKLFF
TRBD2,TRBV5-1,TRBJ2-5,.,TGCGCCAGCAGCTCCCGGACTAGCGGGGGGACCCATGAGACCCAGTACTTC,CASSSRTSGGTHETQYF
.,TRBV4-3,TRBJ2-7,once,TGCGCCAGCAGCCAACTGCGACTCACAGGCTACGAGCAGTACTTC,CASSQLRLTGYEQYF
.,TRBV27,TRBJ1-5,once,TGTGCCAGCAGTCACAGGGTTGAGGGCAATCAGCCCCAGCATTTT,CASSHRVEGNQPQHF
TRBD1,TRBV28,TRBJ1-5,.,TGTGCCAGCAGTTTAAACAGGGGGCATCAGCCCCAGCATTTT,CASSLNRGHQPQHF
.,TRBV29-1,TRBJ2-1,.,TGCAGTGTCCCCATTCAAGGGGTCGTGGGTGAGCAGTTCTTC,CSVPIQGVVGEQFF
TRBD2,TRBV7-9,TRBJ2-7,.,TGTGCCAGCAGCTTAGCGGGAGGGCCCTACGAGCAGTACTTC,CASSLAGGPYEQYF
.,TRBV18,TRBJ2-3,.,TGTGCCAGCTCACCCACAAGCCAGGGGTCTAGCACAGATACGCAGTATTTT,CASSPTSQGSSTDTQYF
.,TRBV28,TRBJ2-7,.,TGTGCCAGCAGTTCGGGGGTTATCGCGGGACTCTCGAGGGGGCAGTACTTC,CASSSGVIAGLSRGQYF
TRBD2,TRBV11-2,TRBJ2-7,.,TGTGCCAGCAGCTTAGTGGTTACTAGCGGGACCGAGCAGTACTTC,CASSLVVTSGTEQYF
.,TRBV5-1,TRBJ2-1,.,TGCGCCAGCAGCCCCCGAGAGGGGACTGCCTACAATGAGCAGTTCTTC,CASSPREGTAYNEQFF
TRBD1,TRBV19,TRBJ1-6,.,TGTGCCAGTAGTCCCCGACAGGGGGTGGCCCTCCACTTT,CASSPRQGVALHF
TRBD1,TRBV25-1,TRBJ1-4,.,TGTGCCAGCAGGAAACAGGGGGCGCGTGAAAAACTGTTTTTT,CASRKQGAREKLFF
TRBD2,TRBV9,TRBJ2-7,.,TGTGCCAGCAGCGGGGACCGGACTAGCGTTTGGGAGCAGTACTTC,CASSGDRTSVWEQYF
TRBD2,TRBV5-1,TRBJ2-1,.,TGCGCCAGCAGCTTGTCCCTAGCGGGGGGGCAGAATGAGCAGTTCTTC,CASSLSLAGGQNEQFF
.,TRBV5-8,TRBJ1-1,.,TGTGCCAGCAGCTTGGTGTCAGCTGAAGCTTTCTTT,CASSLVSAEAFF
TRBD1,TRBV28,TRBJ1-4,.,TGTGCCAGCAGTGTTGGGACAGGGACTGAAAAACTGTTTTTT,CASSVGTGTEKLFF